This T cell receptor (beta chain) was sequenced during a study of siplizumab effects on memory and regulatory T cells. For every sample, roughly 94,000 TCR templates were assayed. Generated by immunoSEQ multiplex PCR, the TCRdb table keeps only in-frame clones and is missing some. The sample includes 95,000 to 100,000 clones, 80% to 95% of them seen just once. Details on this clone: What it binds is unknown.

Study results and caveats: Researchers could map only a minor fraction of alloreactive clones to unstimulated subsets. For siplizumab cultures, the suppressive function of their proliferating Tregs was not confirmed. Under siplizumab, alloreactive sequences traced to unstimulated CD4+ memory cells were significantly reduced.

This CDR3 region has 14 residues. Trimming took 3 bases from V and 5 from J; bases not matched to a gene: 2. CDR1 and CDR2 from the germline V gene are SEHNR and FQNEAQ (reference sequence). The chain is built from TRBV7-9 and TRBJ1-4; 8 positions match TRBD1. The sample comprised non-Treg CD4+ T cells sorted from blood. The TCR comes from a human donor in good health. CDR3: CASSLGQANEKLFF. CDR3 bases: TGTGCCAGCAGCTTGGGACAGGCGAATGAAAAACTGTTTTTT.